One sample yielded the 14 T cell receptor beta chains listed below, sequenced in a study of blood T cell repertoires in COVID-19. The table came from immunoSEQ multiplex PCR; TCRdb's copy has only in-frame clones and leaves some out. The sample includes some 190,000 clones, around 83% of them seen just once. Material for sequencing was peripheral blood. The receptors stem from a woman in her sixties with acute or convalescent COVID-19.

This chain links TRBV18 with TRBJ1-3, with D unclear. This CDR3 is 15 amino acids long. V was clipped by 2 bases and J by 0 bases, with 8 bases between them. Germline V CDR1 and CDR2: KGHSH, LQKENI. The CDR3 loop is CASSPISSSGNTIYF. CDR3 bases: TGTGCCAGCTCACCAATAAGTAGCTCTGGAAACACCATATATTTT. Full variable domain (outside the CDR3, taken from reference TRBV18 and TRBJ1-3): NAGVMQNPRHLVRRRGQEARLRCSPMKGHSHVYWYRQLPEEGLKFMVYLQKENIIDESGMPKERFSAEFPKEGPSILRIQQVVRGDSAAYFCASSPISSSGNTIYFGEGSWLTVV.

This clone was seen a single time. V is TRBV7-3 and J is TRBJ2-1, with TRBD2 matching over 9 bases. V dropped 3 bases and J dropped 2; count of bases not matched to a gene: 2. Germline V CDR1 and CDR2: SGHTA, FQGTGA. This CDR3 contains 15 residues. CDR3 amino acids: CASSLGLAPYNEQFF. The CDR3 DNA reads TGTGCCAGCAGCTTGGGACTAGCCCCCTACAATGAGCAGTTCTTC.

J is TRBJ2-1 and V is TRBV30, with D possibly being TRBD2 (6 bases). The germline V and J ends were trimmed by 0 bases and 7 bases, with 22 bases remaining between them. Germline lookup yields CDR1 GTSNPN and CDR2 SVGIG (reference sequence). The CDR3 length is 17 residues. CDR3 DNA sequence: TGTGCCTGGAGTGTTCTATTGGGCCTAGCGAACTATAATGAGCAGTTCTTC. Protein product: CAWSVLLGLANYNEQFF. Variable domain in full (rest from reference TRBV30 and TRBJ2-1): SQTIHQWPATLVQPVGSPLSLECTVEGTSNPNLYWYRQAAGRGLQLLFYSVGIGQISSEVPQNLSASRPQDRQFILSSKKLLLSDSGFYLCAWSVLLGLANYNEQFFGPGTRLTVL.

This clone was recorded once. This sequence joins TRBV19 and TRBJ1-1; TRBD1 matches 7 bases. Per the germline V gene, CDR1 is LNHDA and CDR2 is SQIVND (reference sequence). Germline trimming cut 5 bases from V and 5 bases from J; bases unmatched to any gene: 8. The CDR3 consists of 14 residues. CDR3 in DNA: TGTGCCAGTAGTTACAGGGGAGTGGATACTGAAGCTTTCTTT. It specifies CASSYRGVDTEAFF.

This chain joins TRBV11-2 and TRBJ2-3; 8 nucleotides match TRBD2. The CDR3 consists of 15 residues. J was trimmed by 4 bases and V by 4 bases; bases with no gene match: 7. Germline values: CDR1 SGHAT, CDR2 FQNNGV. In nucleotides, the CDR3 is TGTGCCAGCAGCTCGGTAGCGGGACGGGCAGATACGCAGTATTTT. Protein sequence: CASSSVAGRADTQYF.

The V and J genes are TRBV11-2 and TRBJ2-5; D is perhaps TRBD2 (5 bases). Trimming left V 5 bases short and J 1 base short, with 11 bases between. Germline-derived CDR1 and CDR2 are SGHAT and FQNNGV. The CDR3 spans 14 residues. The CDR3 DNA reads TGTGCCAGCAGCCGCCGAGGGAGCCAAGAGACCCAGTACTTC. As protein: CASSRRGSQETQYF.

The chain employs TRBV9 and TRBJ2-1; 9 nucleotides align to TRBD1. The CDR3 runs to 15 residues. CDR1 SGDLS and CDR2 YYNGEE come from the germline V gene. J lost 7 bases, V lost 0 bases, and 5 bases had no gene match. The CDR3 DNA reads as TGTGCCAGCAGCGTAGGGCCGGGACAGGGTAATGAGCAGTTCTTC. This translates into CASSVGPGQGNEQFF.

This clone was seen a few times. The chain employs TRBV2 and TRBJ2-7; D perhaps matches TRBD1 (6 bases). Looked up from germline, CDR1 is SNHLY and CDR2 is FYNNEI. V lost 7 bases and J lost 1, with 11 bases in between. This CDR3 has 13 amino acids. As DNA, the CDR3 is TGTGCCAGCAAGTTGACAGGATCCTACGAGCAGTACTTC. Encoded protein: CASKLTGSYEQYF.

The chain employs TRBV6-5 and TRBJ1-5; 10 bases are a match to TRBD1. In germline, CDR1 is MNHEY, CDR2 SVGAGI. This CDR3 contains 15 residues. V shed 6 bases and J 2 bases; nucleotides not matched to a gene: 4. Here the CDR3 reads CASSPGTGGNQPQHF. CDR3 bases: TGTGCCAGCAGCCCCGGGACAGGGGGCAATCAGCCCCAGCATTTT.

V gene TRBV7-2 combines with J gene TRBJ2-1; 7 bases agree with TRBD2. Trimming took 4 bases from V and 6 from J; bases not matched to a gene: 12. From germline, CDR1 is SGHTA and CDR2 FQGNSA. The CDR3 loop spans 16 amino acids. CDR3 in amino acids: CASSSPRVTSLNEQFF. In DNA form, the CDR3 reads TGTGCCAGCAGCTCCCCCCGGGTGACTAGCCTCAATGAGCAGTTCTTC.

This clone came up a few times. The gene calls are TRBV11-3 and TRBJ2-1; 8 nucleotides align to TRBD1. The CDR3 length is 17 residues. V shed 4 bases and J 2 bases; nucleotides not matched to a gene: 10. Germline V gene data show CDR1 as SGHNT and CDR2 as YENEEA. CDR3 sequence: CASSYYSGGGTYNEQFF. CDR3 coding DNA: TGTGCCAGCAGCTATTATTCAGGGGGCGGAACCTACAATGAGCAGTTCTTC.

The chain is built from TRBV11-2 and TRBJ2-1; 11 bases match TRBD2. The CDR3 has 19 residues. In germline, CDR1 is SGHAT, CDR2 FQNNGV. Trimming took 2 bases from V and 9 from J; bases not matched to a gene: 18. CDR3 residues: CASSLLPPSGRSYIGEQFF. CDR3 DNA sequence: TGTGCCAGCAGCTTACTCCCCCCTAGCGGGAGGAGTTATATTGGTGAGCAGTTCTTC.

V usage is TRBV28 and J usage is TRBJ1-5; maybe TRBD1 (5 bases). Germline loops: CDR1 MDHEN, CDR2 SYDVKM. Deletions cut 2 bases from V and 3 bases from J, with 11 bases between. This CDR3 contains 15 residues. The CDR3 DNA is TGTGCCAGCAGTTTACAGGGATCCCCCAATCAGCCCCAGCATTTT. Translation gives CASSLQGSPNQPQHF.

This chain uses TRBV6-6 with TRBJ1-6; TRBD1 might be the D (5 bases). Trimming pared 5 bases from V and 4 bases from J, leaving 9 bases between. Germline lookup yields CDR1 MNHNY and CDR2 SVGAGI (reference sequence). CDR3 length: 14 amino acids. The CDR3 coding sequence is TGTGCCAGCAGTGCGGGGGGGTATAATTCACCCCTCCACTTT. Translation: CASSAGGYNSPLHF.